The 15 T cell receptor beta chains below were found in one sample sequenced in a study of cytomegalovirus exposure and HLA in healthy donors. PCR was performed using 60 Vbeta and 13 Jbeta primers. Profiling relied on immunoSEQ multiplex PCR, and the TCRdb table lists in-frame clones only, not all of them. This listing includes fewer than 70,000 clones. Sequenced input: PBMCs. The receptors come from a woman between 18 and 29 years old in good health and CMV-seronegative.

Details on this clone: The junction departs from the called germline gene at one end, perhaps through a read error. This chain links TRBV2 with TRBJ2-1, with D maybe TRBD2 (6 bases). This CDR3 is 13 amino acids long. In germline, CDR1 is SNHLY, CDR2 FYNNEI. The CDR3 sequence: CASSVIRDSPVIF. Here the CDR3 DNA reads TGTGCCAGCAGTGTTATAAGGGACTCTCCGGTTATCTTC.

The chain is built from TRBV6-1 and TRBJ2-3; 13 nucleotides agree with TRBD2. After removal of 7 bases from V and 5 bases from J, the junction contained 6 bases not matched to a gene. CDR1 is MNHNS and CDR2 is SASEGT in the germline V gene. The CDR3 runs to 15 residues. For the CDR3, the DNA is TGTGCCAGCATGAGGACTAGCGGGGGTGGAGATACGCAGTATTTT. Translation: CASMRTSGGGDTQYF.

The V gene is TRBV11-3, the J gene TRBJ2-4; 10 bases are a match to TRBD2. The CDR3 has 14 amino acids. CDR1 and CDR2 from the germline V gene are SGHNT and YENEEA. After removal of 8 bases from V and 4 bases from J, the junction contained 5 bases not matched to a gene. The CDR3 reads CASERGGAKNIQYF. CDR3 sequence (DNA): TGTGCCAGCGAGCGGGGGGGCGCAAAAAACATTCAGTACTTC.

The chain is built from TRBV30 and TRBJ1-6; TRBD1 is a possible D gene (5 bases). Looked up from germline, CDR1 is GTSNPN and CDR2 is SVGIG (reference sequence). Trimming stripped 0 bases from V and 8 bases from J, with 8 bases between. CDR3 length equals 13 residues. The DNA for the CDR3 is TGTGCCTGGAGTGTAGACAGATATTCACCCCTCCACTTT. Translation: CAWSVDRYSPLHF.

This rearrangement joins TRBV25-1 to TRBJ2-7, with a possible D match to TRBD2 (5 bases). The CDR3 sequence is 14 residues long. The germline V gene encodes CDR1 MGHDK and CDR2 SYGVNS. The ends were cut back, 2 bases at V and 1 base at J, with 9 bases in the middle. The CDR3 spells CASSETGFSYEQYF. In DNA form, the CDR3 reads TGTGCCAGCAGTGAAACGGGATTTTCCTACGAGCAGTACTTC.

The chain uses TRBV4-1 and TRBJ1-5; D call uncertain. There are 17 residues in the CDR3. V was trimmed by 0 bases and J by 0 bases, leaving 12 bases between them. Germline lookup yields CDR1 MGHRA and CDR2 YSYEKL. CDR3 nucleotide sequence: TGCGCCAGCAGCCAAGATAGCCGAGGATTTAGCAATCAGCCCCAGCATTTT. It encodes CASSQDSRGFSNQPQHF.

The chain combines TRBV19 with TRBJ2-5; the match to TRBD2 covers 8 bases. The V gene end was trimmed by 8 bases and the J gene end by 7 bases; junction bases not matched to a gene: 15. Germline V lookup: CDR1 LNHDA, CDR2 SQIVND (reference sequence). The CDR3 loop spans 15 amino acids. CDR3 sequence: CASGGGTRRRGTQYF. The CDR3 bases are TGTGCCAGTGGGGGGGGGACTAGGAGGAGGGGGACCCAGTACTTC.

As concerns this clone: One end of the junction is discordant with germline, which a read error may explain. The chain is built from TRBV11-3 and TRBJ2-1, with 12 bases identical to TRBD2. The CDR3 runs 18 residues. Germline lookup yields CDR1 SGHNT and CDR2 YENEEA. The CDR3 here is CASREELAGGFSDNEQFF. CDR3 nucleotide sequence: TGTGCCAGCAGGGAGGAGCTAGCGGGGGGGTTCTCCGACAATGAGCAGTTCTTC.

The rearrangement uses TRBV6-5 and TRBJ1-2; D may be TRBD1 (6 bases). With 5 bases removed from V and 7 bases from J, the gap between germline ends came to 8 bases. Germline loops: CDR1 MNHEY, CDR2 SVGAGI. There are 11 residues in the CDR3. CDR3 nucleotides: TGTGCCAGCAGTCGAGGGGGTGGCTACACCTTC. Its protein is CASSRGGGYTF.

The CDR3, as DNA: TGTGCCAGCAGCCAAGGACATGGTGGCTACACCTTC. Protein: CASSQGHGGYTF. The chain links TRBV6-5 to TRBJ1-2; a possible D gene is TRBD1 (5 bases). The CDR3 runs to 12 residues. Germline V gene data show CDR1 as MNHEY and CDR2 as SVGAGI. Trimming shortened V by 6 bases and J by 7 bases, and 12 bases separated the two germline ends.

The chain is built from TRBV7-3 and TRBJ2-3, with TRBD2 matching over 11 bases. Trimming removed 3 bases from V and 1 base from J; junction bases left unmatched: 0. The CDR3 is 15 amino acids. Germline V gene data show CDR1 as SGHTA and CDR2 as FQGTGA. The CDR3 sequence: CASSLTSGGTDTQYF. The DNA for the CDR3 is TGTGCCAGCAGCTTGACTAGCGGGGGCACAGATACGCAGTATTTT.

This sequence joins TRBV4-1 and TRBJ1-1; a weak D match, TRBD1 (5 bases). Germline V gene lookup returns CDR1 MGHRA and CDR2 YSYEKL. CDR3 length: 13 residues. Trimming shortened V by 4 bases and J by 3 bases, and 9 bases separated the two germline ends. CDR3 DNA: TGCGCCAGCAGCCGGGGGAGGGACACTGAAGCTTTCTTT. Protein product: CASSRGRDTEAFF.

The chain recombines TRBV11-3 with TRBJ1-3; D possibly corresponds to TRBD1 (6 bases). Trimming cost V 5 bases and J 2 bases, with 13 bases left between them. The CDR3 loop spans 15 amino acids. In germline, CDR1 is SGHNT, CDR2 YENEEA. As DNA, the CDR3 is TGTGCCAGCAGCAAAGGCAGGGGTACTGGAAACACCATATATTTT. It specifies CASSKGRGTGNTIYF.

J is TRBJ2-7 and V is TRBV5-1; 7 bases line up with TRBD1. Trimming at V came to 7 bases and at J to 2 bases, leaving 6 bases not matched to a gene. Germline V lookup: CDR1 SGHRS, CDR2 YFSETQ. The CDR3 is 13 amino acids. The chain's CDR3 is CASGPDRAYEQYF. The CDR3 DNA sequence: TGCGCCAGCGGTCCTGACAGGGCCTACGAGCAGTACTTC.

The J gene is TRBJ2-7, the V gene TRBV27, with a possible D match to TRBD1 (6 bases). With 4 bases removed from V and 3 bases from J, the gap between germline ends came to 16 bases. The germline CDR1 and CDR2 sequences are MNHEY and SMNVEV (reference sequence). The CDR3 extends over 15 amino acids. The CDR3 nucleotides read TGTGCCAGCAGTTCAGGGGCCAGCCGGAGCTACGAGCAGTACTTC. This sequence encodes CASSSGASRSYEQYF.